The clone carrying this TCR beta chain was found many times. CDR3 length equals 12 residues. Germline assignment: CDR1 SGHVS and CDR2 FNYEAQ. With 5 bases removed from V and 6 bases from J, the gap between germline ends came to 10 bases. This sample is drawn from a study of patients with pleural tuberculosis. Using its own MiXCR run on the reads, TCRdb lists one record per CDR3 protein. The sample lists about 29,000 distinct CDR3 sequences; 18% were seen once. Sequenced sample: peripheral blood. The V gene is TRBV7-6, the J gene TRBJ1-1; D gene unclear. The clonotype comes from a human donor with pleural tuberculosis. CDR3 DNA sequence: TGTGCCAGCAGCCCATCGGGGTCTGAAGCTTTCTTT. Amino acid sequence: CASSPSGSEAFF. Based on the CDR3 plus reference TRBV7-6 and TRBJ1-1, the full variable domain is GAGVSQSPRYKVTKRGQDVALRCDPISGHVSLYWYRQALGQGPEFLTYFNYEAQQDKSGLPNDRFSAERPEGSISTLTIQRTEQRDSAMYRCASSPSGSEAFFGQGTRLTVV.